Listed here are 21 T cell receptor beta chains from one sample, sequenced in a study of blood T cell repertoires in COVID-19. Data came from immunoSEQ multiplex PCR; TCRdb stores just in-frame clones and leaves some out. The data show 310,000 or so clones, 87% seen once. Sequenced input: PBMCs or T cells enriched from blood (not recorded which). These receptors were collected from a woman under 30 who had recovered from COVID-19.

CDR3 DNA sequence: TGTGCCAGCAGCACCCGACAGGTGCCCAATTCACCCCTCCACTTT. Translation: CASSTRQVPNSPLHF. The chain uses TRBV11-2 and TRBJ1-6, with D possibly TRBD1 on 6 matching bases. Germline V gene data show CDR1 as SGHAT and CDR2 as FQNNGV. This CDR3 spans 15 amino acids. Trimming left V 5 bases short and J 7 bases short, with 15 bases between.

V gene TRBV29-1 combines with J gene TRBJ1-2, with TRBD1 identical over 7 bases. This CDR3 is 12 amino acids long. V lost 4 bases and J lost 7; bases outside the gene matches: 6. CDR1 is SQVTM, CDR2 ANQGSEA, per germline. CDR3 coding DNA: TGCAGCGTTGGACACGGACAGGCTGGCTACACCTTC. Amino acids: CSVGHGQAGYTF.

V gene TRBV7-6 combines with J gene TRBJ2-5; TRBD2 matches at 11 bases. Germline V gene data show CDR1 as SGHVS and CDR2 as FNYEAQ. The CDR3 totals 14 residues. V lost 3 bases and J lost 7; bases outside the gene matches: 4. The CDR3 DNA sequence: TGTGCCAGCAGCTTTAGCGGGGGGGACGGGACCCAGTACTTC. Translated, it gives CASSFSGGDGTQYF. Full variable domain (outside the CDR3, taken from reference TRBV7-6 and TRBJ2-5): GAGVSQSPRYKVTKRGQDVALRCDPISGHVSLYWYRQALGQGPEFLTYFNYEAQQDKSGLPNDRFSAERPEGSISTLTIQRTEQRDSAMYRCASSFSGGDGTQYFGPGTRLLVL.

In its sample, this clone was seen a few times. This chain connects TRBV28 to TRBJ1-2, with 9 bases aligning to TRBD1. Germline trimming cut 5 bases from V and 2 bases from J; bases unmatched to any gene: 3. CDR1 MDHEN and CDR2 SYDVKM come from the germline V gene. This CDR3 region has 14 residues. The CDR3 sequence: CASSPDRGNYGYTF. DNA of the CDR3: TGTGCCAGCAGTCCGGACAGGGGAAACTATGGCTACACCTTC.

The chain employs TRBV27 and TRBJ1-2, with D possibly TRBD1 on 5 matching bases. Germline loops: CDR1 MNHEY, CDR2 SMNVEV (reference sequence). V was cut by 1 base and J by 2 bases, with 11 bases left in between. This CDR3 is 15 amino acids long. As DNA, the CDR3 is TGTGCCAGCAGTTTATTAGGGGTTCAAAACTATGGCTACACCTTC. Protein: CASSLLGVQNYGYTF.

DNA of the CDR3: TGTGCCAGCAGCCCGTATAGCGGCTCCTACGAGCAGTACTTC. Encoded protein: CASSPYSGSYEQYF. V gene TRBV11-3 combines with J gene TRBJ2-7; a weak D match, TRBD2 (6 bases). The length of the CDR3 is 14 residues. CDR1 SGHNT and CDR2 YENEEA come from the germline V gene. V lost 5 bases, J lost 0 bases, and 11 bases lay in between. Looking up the rest from reference TRBV11-3 and TRBJ2-7 gives the full variable domain: EAGVVQSPRYKIIEKKQPVAFWCNPISGHNTLYWYLQNLGQGPELLIRYENEEAVDDSQLPKDRFSAERLKGVDSTLKIQPAELGDSAVYLCASSPYSGSYEQYFGPGTRLTVT.

The V gene is TRBV27, the J gene TRBJ2-1; D perhaps matches TRBD1 (5 bases). The V gene lost 4 bases and the J gene lost 2 bases, with 12 bases spanning the gap. The germline V gene encodes CDR1 MNHEY and CDR2 SMNVEV (reference sequence). This CDR3 contains 15 residues. The CDR3 DNA is TGTGCCAGCAGTTCGTCAGGGTCGGCCTACAATGAGCAGTTCTTC. Amino acids: CASSSSGSAYNEQFF.

V and J are TRBV3-1 (or the pseudogene TRBV3-2) and TRBJ2-1, with D unresolved. V lost 4 bases and J 8 bases, leaving 9 bases between the germline ends. Germline V lookup: CDR1 LGHDT, CDR2 YNNKEL (reference sequence). The CDR3 is 12 residues long. The CDR3 region is CASSLNSDEQFF. CDR3 bases: TGTGCCAGCAGCCTAAACTCGGATGAGCAGTTCTTC.

This clone was detected only once. V usage is TRBV9 and J usage is TRBJ1-6; 12 bases fit TRBD1. The V segment lost 3 bases and the J segment 9 bases; nucleotides outside the gene matches: 7. CDR1 SGDLS and CDR2 YYNGEE come from the germline V gene. The CDR3 consists of 16 residues. As DNA, the CDR3 is TGTGCCAGCAGCGCCGACCAGGGACAGGGGGCTTCACCCCTCCACTTT. This codes for CASSADQGQGASPLHF. The whole variable domain, filled in from reference TRBV9 and TRBJ1-6, reads DSGVTQTPKHLITATGQRVTLRCSPRSGDLSVYWYQQSLDQGLQFLIQYYNGEERAKGNILERFSAQQFPDLHSELNLSSLELGDSALYFCASSADQGQGASPLHFGNGTRLTVT.

The V gene is TRBV5-6, the J gene TRBJ1-5; tentatively, D is TRBD1 (5 bases). V shed 0 bases and J shed 6 bases, with 10 bases lying between them. The CDR3 is 14 amino acids. The germline gives CDR1 SGHDT, CDR2 YYEEEE. This chain's CDR3 is CASSLGQLGQPQHF. Written as DNA, the CDR3 is TGTGCCAGCAGCTTGGGACAGCTGGGTCAGCCCCAGCATTTT.

This clone was picked up one time. The V gene is TRBV7-8, the J gene TRBJ2-7; 9 bases are a match to TRBD1. V lost 3 bases to trimming and J lost 3 bases; unmatched junction nucleotides: 6. Germline V gene lookup returns CDR1 SGHVS and CDR2 FQNEAQ. The CDR3 has 15 amino acids. CDR3 residues: CASSFSRTGVYEQYF. The DNA of the CDR3 is TGTGCCAGCAGCTTTTCCAGGACAGGGGTCTACGAGCAGTACTTC.

The gene calls are TRBV27 and TRBJ1-3, with D possibly TRBD1 on 6 matching bases. V dropped 6 bases and J dropped 3 bases, with 15 bases sitting between them. Germline V gene sequence: CDR1 MNHEY, CDR2 SMNVEV (reference sequence). The CDR3 sequence is 15 residues long. The chain's CDR3 is CASSEYGGDGNTIYF. In nucleotides, the CDR3 is TGTGCCAGCAGCGAATATGGGGGCGATGGAAACACCATATATTTT.

The chain has TRBV4-3 and TRBJ2-1, with D hard to call. V was pared by 1 base and J by 4 bases, with 5 bases between. Germline V gives CDR1 LGHNA, CDR2 YSLEER. The CDR3 is made up of 13 amino acids. CDR3 in amino acids: CASSQGLYNEQFF. CDR3 DNA sequence: TGCGCCAGCAGCCAAGGTCTTTACAATGAGCAGTTCTTC.

This sequence joins TRBV3-1 (or the pseudogene TRBV3-2) and TRBJ2-1; no clear D gene. With 0 bases removed from V and 9 bases from J, the gap between germline ends came to 9 bases. Germline V lookup: CDR1 LGHDT, CDR2 YNNKEL (reference sequence). The CDR3 runs to 13 residues. As DNA, the CDR3 is TGTGCCAGCAGCCAAGATTGGGCCCTTGAGCAGTTCTTC. Protein product: CASSQDWALEQFF.

The chain recombines TRBV28 with TRBJ2-3, with D perhaps TRBD1 (5 bases). V gave up 3 bases and J gave up 1 base, with 17 bases separating them. CDR1 MDHEN and CDR2 SYDVKM come from the germline V gene. CDR3 size: 17 residues. CDR3 coding DNA: TGTGCCAGCAGTTTCTTCCCCACCCTGGGGCGCACAGATACGCAGTATTTT. Protein: CASSFFPTLGRTDTQYF.

CDR3 DNA: TGTGCCAGCAGCCGGAACGGGGGCTCTGGAAACACCATATATTTT. Encoded protein: CASSRNGGSGNTIYF. The chain employs TRBV7-8 and TRBJ1-3; maybe TRBD1 (5 bases). The CDR3 extends over 15 amino acids. Trimming removed 5 bases from V and 0 bases from J, with 11 bases in between. Germline V gene sequence: CDR1 SGHVS, CDR2 FQNEAQ. Using reference TRBV7-8 and TRBJ1-3 for the parts outside the CDR3, the full variable domain is GAGVSQSPRYKVAKRGQDVALRCDPISGHVSLFWYQQALGQGPEFLTYFQNEAQLDKSGLPSDRFFAERPEGSVSTLKIQRTQQEDSAVYLCASSRNGGSGNTIYFGEGSWLTVV.

The V call is TRBV27, the J call TRBJ1-4; possible D gene TRBD1, 5 bases. Germline V gene data show CDR1 as MNHEY and CDR2 as SMNVEV (reference sequence). This CDR3 contains 16 residues. Trimming took 5 bases from V and 1 from J, leaving 14 bases between them. CDR3 nucleotides: TGTGCCAGCAGTCCCCTCGGGGGGGGAACTAATGAAAAACTGTTTTTT. It specifies CASSPLGGGTNEKLFF.

The chain uses TRBV2 and TRBJ2-3; 14 bases line up with TRBD2. CDR1 SNHLY and CDR2 FYNNEI come from the germline V gene. The CDR3 length is 17 residues. V gave up 2 bases and J gave up 6 bases; unmatched junction bases: 7. The CDR3 region has the DNA TGTGCCAGCAGTGAACTGGGACTAGCGGGGGAGGTGGATACGCAGTATTTT. As protein: CASSELGLAGEVDTQYF.

V gene TRBV6-1 combines with J gene TRBJ2-5, with 8 bases that match TRBD1. V trimming: 3 bases; J trimming: 5 bases; junction bases outside the gene matches: 2. There are 13 residues in the CDR3. Germline CDR1 and CDR2: MNHNS and SASEGT. The CDR3 loop reads CASSDPGGETQYF. CDR3 bases: TGTGCCAGCAGTGACCCAGGGGGCGAGACCCAGTACTTC.

DNA of the CDR3: TGTGCCAGTAGTATCAGGGACTATGGCTACACCTTC. It translates to CASSIRDYGYTF. V is TRBV19 and J is TRBJ1-2; weak D call: TRBD1 (5 bases). V lost 3 bases and J 3 bases, leaving 5 bases between the germline ends. CDR3 length: 12 amino acids. Per the germline V gene, CDR1 is LNHDA and CDR2 is SQIVND (reference sequence).

V is TRBV3-1 (or the pseudogene TRBV3-2) and J is TRBJ1-3; D unresolved. Germline values: CDR1 LGHDT, CDR2 YNNKEL (reference sequence). Trimming shortened V by 5 bases and J by 8 bases, and 16 bases separated the two germline ends. CDR3 size: 14 residues. The CDR3 coding sequence is TGTGCCAGCAGCAAAGGTACAGAAAGAGACACCATATATTTT. Translating it yields CASSKGTERDTIYF.